The clone carrying this TCR beta chain was counted many times. Germline assignment: CDR1 SGHTA and CDR2 FQGNSA. With V trimmed by 5 bases and J by 5 bases, 12 bases remained unmatched. The CDR3 extends over 17 amino acids. This record belongs to a study of T cells in Graves' hyperthyroidism and ophthalmopathy. It was RNA transcripts that yielded the amplified TCR beta CDR3 regions. An initial round of RT-PCR targeting the TCR CDR3 relied on the HTBI primer set. TCRdb reprocessed the multiplex PCR reads with MiXCR, giving one entry per CDR3 protein. The repertoire holds 200,000 to 250,000 distinct CDR3 sequences, approximately 16% seen once, with around two fifths in the top ten.

The material sequenced was blood. The chain links TRBV7-2 to TRBJ2-5; 12 bases map to TRBD1. The source is a man aged 40-49 years with Graves' hyperthyroidism. This CDR3 reads CASSLGTGQGAYETQYF. The CDR3 DNA sequence: TGTGCCAGCAGCCTTGGGACGGGACAGGGGGCTTATGAGACCCAGTACTTC.